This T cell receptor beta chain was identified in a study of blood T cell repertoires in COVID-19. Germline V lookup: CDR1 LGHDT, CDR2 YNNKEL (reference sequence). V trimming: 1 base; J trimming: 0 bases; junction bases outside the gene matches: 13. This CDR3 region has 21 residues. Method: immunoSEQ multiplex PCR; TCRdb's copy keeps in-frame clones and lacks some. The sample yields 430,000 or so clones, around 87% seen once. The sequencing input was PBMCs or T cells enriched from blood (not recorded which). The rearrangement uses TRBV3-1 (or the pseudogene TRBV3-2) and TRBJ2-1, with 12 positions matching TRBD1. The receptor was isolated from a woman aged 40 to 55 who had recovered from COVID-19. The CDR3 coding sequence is TGTGCCAGCAGCCAAGCCAGAGGGACAGGGGGCGTCGAGGACTCCTACAATGAGCAGTTCTTC. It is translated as CASSQARGTGGVEDSYNEQFF.